This T cell receptor (beta chain) was profiled in a study of cytomegalovirus exposure and HLA in healthy donors. V trimming: 4 bases; J trimming: 4 bases; junction bases outside the gene matches: 8. The V gene's germline CDR1 is MNHNS and CDR2 SASEGT. The CDR3 is made up of 15 amino acids. Comment on this clone: Its antigen is still unknown.

PCR amplification relied on 60 Vbeta primers (plus 13 Jbeta primers). The protocol was immunoSEQ multiplex PCR, while the TCRdb copy is restricted to in-frame clones and leaves out a portion. Altogether 110,000 or so clones are present, 60% to 80% being singletons, with the ten largest covering roughly 8%. Study results and limitations: According to a later analysis, donors in an Asian-associated ancestry cluster reportedly had fewer N-insertions than the approximately 620-donor mean. Reportedly, TCR beta sequences accurately predicted HLA-A and HLA-B alleles in most subjects. Among immune exposure information, only CMV serostatus was available. TCR sequences were mostly rare, though some public TCRs occurred in many donors.

The chain employs TRBV6-1 and TRBJ2-5, with TRBD2 matching 8 bases. The sequenced sample consisted of PBMCs. The TCR originated in a man younger than 35 in good health and CMV-seropositive. DNA of the CDR3: TGTGCCAGCAGTGCTAAGCGGGGGTCTTTAGAGACCCAGTACTTC. Protein: CASSAKRGSLETQYF.